Listed below are T cell receptor beta chains from one sample, sequenced in a study of cytomegalovirus exposure and HLA in healthy donors. TCRdb's copy holds only in-frame clones and misses some; the assay was immunoSEQ multiplex PCR. The repertoire holds roughly 140,000 clones, with approximately 80% as singletons. The sequenced sample was PBMCs. These receptors all stem from a boy under 10 years old in good health and CMV-seronegative. The CDR3 runs from the conserved cysteine through the conserved F or W. D genes are given only for firm matches. The size entry is marked missing in some rows and otherwise reads once, few, many or a size class.

>TRBV7-3|TRBJ2-1|NA|NA
TGTGCCAGCAGCTTAAAGAGCGGTAGCTCCTACAATGAGCAGTTCTTC
CASSLKSGSSYNEQFF
>TRBV29-1|TRBJ2-7|NA|TRBD1
TGCAGCGTCAAACCCAACAGGGGGACTTACGAGCAGTACTTC
CSVKPNRGTYEQYF
>TRBV7-2|TRBJ2-3|NA|TRBD2
TGTGCCAGCAGCTTAGGTGCGGTCATCGGGGGGGATACGCAGTATTTT
CASSLGAVIGGDTQYF
>TRBV11-3|TRBJ2-1|NA|TRBD2
TGTGCCAGCAGCTTCCGATTAGCGGGAGAGGGTAACAATGAGCAGTTCTTC
CASSFRLAGEGNNEQFF
>TRBV11-1|TRBJ2-5|few|TRBD2
TGTGCCAGCAGCTGGTCTAGCGGTAAAGAGACCCAGTACTTC
CASSWSSGKETQYF
>TRBV6-5|TRBJ1-2|NA|NA
TGTGCCAGCAGTGAAGCGTCGCATGGCTACACCTTC
CASSEASHGYTF
>TRBV6-1|TRBJ1-2|NA|NA
TGTGCCAGCAGTGAAGCTCATGCCAGTCCCTATGGCTACACCTTC
CASSEAHASPYGYTF
>TRBV10-3|TRBJ1-3|NA|NA
TGTGCCATAGGGGCCATCTCTGGAAACACCATATATTTT
CAIGAISGNTIYF
>TRBV5-4|TRBJ2-5|NA|NA
TGTGCCAGCAAGGGGGACCCGCAAGAGACCCAGTACTTC
CASKGDPQETQYF
>TRBV10-2|TRBJ2-2|NA|TRBD1
TGCGCCAGCAGAATAGGACCCGGGACAGGGGCGGGCGGGGAGCTGTTTTTT
CASRIGPGTGAGGELFF
>TRBV6-5|TRBJ1-4|NA|NA
TGTGCCAGCAGTTACCGCAGGATAAATAATGAAAAACTGTTTTTT
CASSYRRINNEKLFF
>TRBV6-5|TRBJ2-5|few|NA
TGTGCCAGCAGTCTCCGGACAGTCCAAGAGACCCAGTACTTC
CASSLRTVQETQYF
>TRBV10-3|TRBJ2-1|NA|TRBD2
TGTGCCATCAGTGAGTCTGCCCCGGGACTAGCGGGAGGGCTAGGTAACAATGAGCAGTTCTTC
CAISESAPGLAGGLGNNEQFF
>TRBV20-1|TRBJ2-7|NA|NA
TGCAGTGCTAGACACTACGAGCAGTACTTC
CSARHYEQYF
>TRBV6-5|TRBJ2-7|once|NA
TGTGCCAGCAGTTCCCCTCGGAGGGCTTTCTCCTACGAGCAGTACTTC
CASSSPRRAFSYEQYF
>TRBV4-2|TRBJ2-7|once|TRBD2
TGTGCCAGCAGCCAAGTCGAAGGACTAGCGGTAATACAACCCTCCTACGAGCAGTACTTC
CASSQVEGLAVIQPSYEQYF
>TRBV6-5|TRBJ1-3|once|NA
TGTGCCAGCAAGTTGACAATTACTGATGGAAACACCATATATTTT
CASKLTITDGNTIYF
>TRBV18|TRBJ2-1|NA|TRBD2
TGTGCCAGCTCACCACCGGCGGGAGGGCCGAGCTCCTACAATGAGCAGTTCTTC
CASSPPAGGPSSYNEQFF
>TRBV9|TRBJ2-2|NA|NA
TGTGCCAGCAGCGTCTCGGGGGAGCTGTTTTTT
CASSVSGELFF
>TRBV5-5|TRBJ1-1|few|NA
TGTGCCAGCACCCTACAGCGGCTCGCTTTCTTT
CASTLQRLAFF
>TRBV4-3|TRBJ2-1|NA|TRBD2
TGCGCCAGCAGCCAAGGGACTAGGGAATACAATGAGCAGTTCTTC
CASSQGTREYNEQFF
>TRBV4-1|TRBJ1-5|NA|NA
TGCGCCAGCAGCCAAGGATCAGGGCTTTCGGGCAATCAGCCCCAGCATTTT
CASSQGSGLSGNQPQHF
>TRBV29-1|TRBJ1-2|once|NA
TGCAGCGTTACCGGAACAGGGCGAAGCGGCTACACCTTC
CSVTGTGRSGYTF
>TRBV6-5|TRBJ1-6|NA|NA
TGTGCCAGCAGCAAGTCGGGACCCCTCCACTTT
CASSKSGPLHF
>TRBV5-1|TRBJ2-5|NA|TRBD2
TGCGCCAGCAGCTTGTATAATAGCGGGAACCCCCGACGATATGAAGAGACCCAGTACTTC
CASSLYNSGNPRRYEETQYF
>TRBV28|TRBJ1-5|NA|TRBD1
TGTGCCAGCAGTTTATCCCCACGCACACGGGACAGGAAGATGAATCAGCCCCAGCATTTT
CASSLSPRTRDRKMNQPQHF
>TRBV18|TRBJ2-1|few|TRBD2
TGTGCCAGCTCACCACTCGGGGGGGTAGTCGCCCCCTACAATGAGCAGTTCTTC
CASSPLGGVVAPYNEQFF
>TRBV9|TRBJ1-4|NA|NA
TGTGCCAGCAGCGTAGGGAGTGGGTTCGAAAAACTGTTTTTT
CASSVGSGFEKLFF
>TRBV7-9|TRBJ2-7|NA|NA
TGTGCCAGCAGCTTAGGATCCGGCAGGGTGCGCTACGAGCAGTACTTC
CASSLGSGRVRYEQYF
>TRBV4-1|TRBJ2-5|NA|TRBD1
TGCGCCAGCAGCCAAGCGGCTAGGACAGGGAAGTACCAAGAGACCCAGTACTTC
CASSQAARTGKYQETQYF
>TRBV19|TRBJ1-4|NA|TRBD1
TGTGCCAGTAGTGACAGGGACCGAGAAAAACTGTTTTTT
CASSDRDREKLFF
>TRBV12-5|TRBJ1-1|NA|NA
TGTGCTAGTGGTTTGATCACAGCAGACATGAACACTGAAGCTTTCTTT
CASGLITADMNTEAFF
>TRBV30|TRBJ1-5|NA|TRBD1
TGTGCCTGGAATGGACCAGGGGGGCCGCAGCCCCAGCATTTT
CAWNGPGGPQPQHF
>TRBV19|TRBJ1-2|NA|NA
TGTGCCACAAACAGGGATGGCTACACCTTC
CATNRDGYTF
>TRBV4-1|TRBJ1-3|NA|NA
TGCGCCAGCAGCCAACTCCGTGGGCAGACAACTCACTCTGGAAACACCATATATTTT
CASSQLRGQTTHSGNTIYF